This T cell receptor beta chain was found in a study of blood T cells in healthy people across ages. A second PCR, run for 7 to 11 cycles, used a sample-barcoded 5' primer plus a J-beta primer mix. TCRdb used MiXCR to reprocess the 5' RACE reads, holding one entry per CDR3 protein. The top ten hold approximately 0.7% of the sample, which has fewer than 1,200,000 distinct CDR3 sequences, almost 25% seen once. CDR1 and CDR2 from the germline V gene are SGHVS and FNYEAQ. This CDR3 is built from 15 residues. Trimming stripped 3 bases from V and 3 bases from J, with 12 bases between. These data also formed part of another study, on T cells of mothers and their children.

This TCR was sampled from a girl aged 2-10 years in good health. The source material was blood. The chain combines TRBV7-6 with TRBJ1-3; tentatively, D is TRBD1 (5 bases). CDR3 in amino acids: CASSLRGEGGNTIYF. The CDR3 nucleotides read TGTGCCAGCAGCTTGAGGGGAGAAGGTGGAAACACCATATATTTT.